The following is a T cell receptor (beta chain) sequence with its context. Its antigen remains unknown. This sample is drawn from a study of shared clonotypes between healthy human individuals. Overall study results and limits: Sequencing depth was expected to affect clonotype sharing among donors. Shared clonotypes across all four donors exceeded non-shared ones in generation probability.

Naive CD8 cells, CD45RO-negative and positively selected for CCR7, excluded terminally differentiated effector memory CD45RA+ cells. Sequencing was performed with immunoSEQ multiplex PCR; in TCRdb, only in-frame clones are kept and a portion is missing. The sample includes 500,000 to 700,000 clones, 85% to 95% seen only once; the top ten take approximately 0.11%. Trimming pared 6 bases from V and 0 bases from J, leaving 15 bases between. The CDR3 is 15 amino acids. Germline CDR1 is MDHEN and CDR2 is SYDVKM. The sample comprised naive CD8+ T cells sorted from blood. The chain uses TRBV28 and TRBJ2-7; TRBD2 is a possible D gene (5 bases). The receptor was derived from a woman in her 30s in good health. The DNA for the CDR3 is TGTGCCAGCAGGCCGGGGATCGATGCCTCCTACGAGCAGTACTTC. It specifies CASRPGIDASYEQYF.